This TCR beta chain originates from a study of pediatric ulcerative colitis (dated by TCRdb to about 2019). In the study overall: Of the ulcerative colitis patients, seven or eight had pancolitis and two had left-sided colitis, and histology in every patient was consistent with ulcerative colitis. Nine or ten newly diagnosed, treatment-naive pediatric ulcerative colitis patients and a handful of non-IBD control children each provided paired blood and rectal samples. By Pediatric Ulcerative Colitis Activity Index, mild disease was classified in two patients, moderate disease in four and acute severe colitis in three.

Through the immunoSEQ TRB Survey service, multiplex V and J primers were used to amplify rearranged CDR3 beta regions from genomic DNA. Survey-level sequencing depth of up to 500,000 reads per sample was used to keep depth equal across samples. The libraries were purified and pooled, then sequenced using Illumina technology. From the authors' description of their analysis: immunoSEQ online tools were used for productive clonality, sample overlap, pairwise scatters, CDR3 beta length, V/D/J gene usage and productiveness. Calculated diversity was defined as the number of unique rearrangements divided by total templates, multiplied by 100, and Shannon and Simpson indices were computed as well. Principal component analysis was performed on Z-score normalized data with the R prcomp function and the ggbiplot package. Morisita's index was used to quantify the clonal overlap between blood and rectum within each subject. Entries here come from immuneACCESS through TCRdb and include only in-frame sequences with V and J called. Some clones fail to appear in such tables; in the studies checked, an unresolved V gene covers under half of the shortfall, and the cause of the remainder is unknown. V and J calls plus clone size are reproduced from that table; the DNA served to infer D and trimming. The sample contains roughly 64,000 clones, about 86% of them found a single time. Around 3.5% of the sample is held by the ten biggest clonotypes.

The research as a whole found: Features of the rectal repertoire distinguished controls, mild-moderate colitis patients and acute severe colitis patients, and in acute severe colitis, rectal diversity was reduced because of clonal expansions. Because repertoires were derived from total lymphocyte DNA, patterns in rare subsets such as regulatory T cells may not have been reflected. Only a handful of individuals were included in the healthy control group, which was small. For technical reasons, the blood samples of a couple of patients yielded substantially fewer templates, so those samples were excluded from the blood-rectal overlap analysis. A couple of rectal CDR3 clonotypes were found in every ulcerative colitis patient but in no control. Clonal overlap between a subject's own blood and rectum was significantly greater in ulcerative colitis patients than in controls, which suggests more T cell trafficking to inflamed tissue.

Ulcerative colitis patients had received no immunosuppressive medication before the diagnostic colonoscopy. A blood sample was drawn at the time of the colonoscopy. The Wizard kit (Promega) was used to extract genomic DNA from the blood and intestinal samples. Note on this clone: The antigen this receptor binds is unknown. No per-base quality is available; no much larger clone lies one base away.

The sample comprised blood. The clonotype was recovered from a boy under 18 with severe ulcerative colitis.

The CDR3 here reads CAWSSGVGREAFF. The DNA is as follows: TGTGCCTGGAGTTCGGGTGTCGGCCGTGAAGCTTTCTTT. The chain is encoded by TRBV30 joined to TRBJ1-1, with the D gene too uncertain to name. The CDR3 holds 13 amino acids from the cysteine to the phenylalanine. Only CDR3 DNA is held: 39 bases, read in frame from base 1. For CDR1 and CDR2, the germline V gene (reference sequence) lists GTSNPN and SVGIG. V was cut back by 2 bases and J by 7 bases, leaving a gap of 14 bases between them.